A selection of T cell receptor beta chains follows, all from one sample in a study of Graves' ophthalmopathy and Graves' hyperthyroidism. MiXCR was run by TCRdb on the multiplex PCR reads, yielding one entry per CDR3 protein. Here the sample spans about 500,000 distinct CDR3 sequences, just under 40% being singletons. Sample: peripheral blood or thyroid tissue (not recorded which). The source of these receptors is an adult man with Graves' hyperthyroidism. Each CDR3 is given with its conserved first and last residue. The D gene is left open where the match is weak. Only some rows state a clone size, as once, few, many or a class for expanded clones.

v_call: TRBV10-2; j_call: TRBJ2-7; clone_size: -; d_call: -; cdr3_nt: TGCGCCAGCAGTTCCTCGCACTTATCCTACGAGCAGTACTTC; cdr3_aa: CASSSSHLSYEQYF
v_call: TRBV19; j_call: TRBJ1-3; clone_size: many; d_call: -; cdr3_nt: TGTGCCAGTAGTGGACCGAATTGGACTGGAAACACCATATATTTT; cdr3_aa: CASSGPNWTGNTIYF
v_call: TRBV15; j_call: TRBJ2-6; clone_size: many; d_call: -; cdr3_nt: TGTGCCACCAGCAGAGGGGCAGGGGCCAACGTCCTGACTTTC; cdr3_aa: CATSRGAGANVLTF
v_call: TRBV9; j_call: TRBJ2-7; clone_size: few; d_call: TRBD2; cdr3_nt: TGTGCCAGCAGCCCGACGTATAGCGGGAGATCCTACGAGCAGTACTTC; cdr3_aa: CASSPTYSGRSYEQYF
v_call: TRBV24-1; j_call: TRBJ2-2; clone_size: -; d_call: TRBD1; cdr3_nt: TGTGCCACCAGTGATTCGACAGGGACAGGGATTATCGGGGAGCTGTTTTTT; cdr3_aa: CATSDSTGTGIIGELFF
v_call: TRBV9; j_call: TRBJ1-2; clone_size: -; d_call: -; cdr3_nt: TGTGCCAGCGCACCCGGCTCCTATGGCTACACCTTC; cdr3_aa: CASAPGSYGYTF
v_call: TRBV5-5; j_call: TRBJ1-4; clone_size: -; d_call: TRBD1; cdr3_nt: TGTGCCAGCAGCTTTGCGGGACAGTCCTGGGAAAAACTGTTTTTT; cdr3_aa: CASSFAGQSWEKLFF
v_call: TRBV2; j_call: TRBJ2-7; clone_size: -; d_call: -; cdr3_nt: TGTGCCAGCAGAGAAGCAGCTACCTACGAGCAGTACTTC; cdr3_aa: CASREAATYEQYF
v_call: TRBV6-5; j_call: TRBJ1-2; clone_size: many; d_call: TRBD1; cdr3_nt: TGTGCCAGCAAGTTCCCGGGGACAGGCTATGGCTACACCTTC; cdr3_aa: CASKFPGTGYGYTF
v_call: TRBV9; j_call: TRBJ2-3; clone_size: few; d_call: -; cdr3_nt: TGTGCCAGCAGCGTAGAAACAGATACGCAGTATTTT; cdr3_aa: CASSVETDTQYF
v_call: TRBV6-6; j_call: TRBJ1-4; clone_size: -; d_call: TRBD1; cdr3_nt: TGTGCCAGCAGTACCGGGACAGGGTATGAACATGAAAAACTGTTTTTT; cdr3_aa: CASSTGTGYEHEKLFF
v_call: TRBV29-1; j_call: TRBJ1-2; clone_size: many; d_call: -; cdr3_nt: TGCAGCGTTGAGAGGTTCCAGGGAGACTTTAACTATGGCTACACCTTC; cdr3_aa: CSVERFQGDFNYGYTF
v_call: TRBV28; j_call: TRBJ1-2; clone_size: many; d_call: -; cdr3_nt: TGTGCCAGCAACAGCCGCTATGGCTACACCTTC; cdr3_aa: CASNSRYGYTF
v_call: TRBV2; j_call: TRBJ2-7; clone_size: many; d_call: TRBD2; cdr3_nt: TGTGCCAGCAGTCGGGGGACTAGCGGGAACGCCTACGAGCAGTACTTC; cdr3_aa: CASSRGTSGNAYEQYF
v_call: TRBV10-1; j_call: TRBJ1-2; clone_size: -; d_call: -; cdr3_nt: TGCGCCAGCAGTGAGTCGACGGGGAGGGTGGGCTATGGCTACACCTTC; cdr3_aa: CASSESTGRVGYGYTF
v_call: TRBV5-1; j_call: TRBJ1-2; clone_size: -; d_call: -; cdr3_nt: TGCGCCAGCAGCCCACGGACGGAGAACTATGGCTACACCTTC; cdr3_aa: CASSPRTENYGYTF
v_call: TRBV5-6; j_call: TRBJ2-7; clone_size: -; d_call: -; cdr3_nt: TGTGCCAGCAGCCCAGGGCCCGGGGAGTACTTC; cdr3_aa: CASSPGPGEYF
v_call: TRBV10-3; j_call: TRBJ2-5; clone_size: -; d_call: TRBD2; cdr3_nt: TGTGCCACCAATCTCGGGACTAGCGGTCGAACTCAGTACTTC; cdr3_aa: CATNLGTSGRTQYF
v_call: TRBV10-3; j_call: TRBJ2-2; clone_size: many; d_call: -; cdr3_nt: TGTGCCATCGGTCAGCGGCCCGGGGAGCTGTTTTTT; cdr3_aa: CAIGQRPGELFF
v_call: TRBV5-4; j_call: TRBJ1-6; clone_size: many; d_call: TRBD1; cdr3_nt: TGTGCCAGCAGCTTAGGGGACAGGGCGAATTCACCCCTCCACTTT; cdr3_aa: CASSLGDRANSPLHF